This TCR beta chain was found in a study of shared T cell receptors in the human thymus. Trimming shortened V by 5 bases and J by 5 bases, and 10 bases separated the two germline ends. The CDR3 runs to 13 residues. From germline, CDR1 is LNHNV and CDR2 YYDKDF (reference sequence). Repertoires were generated with immunoSEQ multiplex PCR, while TCRdb's copy carries only in-frame clones and drops some. The data contain 500,000 to 550,000 clones, about 84% of them seen just once; the ten biggest clones take up about 0.012%. These data also featured in a second study, about human thymus T cells. This second study notes: Corrective surgery for congenital heart defects was being performed on the healthy Finnish infants who were the donors. Corrective heart surgery yielded the resections from which the thymus tissue came. Usage of V and J genes appeared biased in thymic and blood repertoires. Related reports documented highly overlapping thymic repertoires among unrelated individuals.

The source material was thymocytes. The receptor comes from a boy less than two years old with a congenital heart defect. The chain links TRBV15 to TRBJ1-5; D is unresolved. CDR3 nucleotides: TGTGCCACCAGCGCACCCACACATCAGCCCCAGCATTTT. Its protein product is CATSAPTHQPQHF.